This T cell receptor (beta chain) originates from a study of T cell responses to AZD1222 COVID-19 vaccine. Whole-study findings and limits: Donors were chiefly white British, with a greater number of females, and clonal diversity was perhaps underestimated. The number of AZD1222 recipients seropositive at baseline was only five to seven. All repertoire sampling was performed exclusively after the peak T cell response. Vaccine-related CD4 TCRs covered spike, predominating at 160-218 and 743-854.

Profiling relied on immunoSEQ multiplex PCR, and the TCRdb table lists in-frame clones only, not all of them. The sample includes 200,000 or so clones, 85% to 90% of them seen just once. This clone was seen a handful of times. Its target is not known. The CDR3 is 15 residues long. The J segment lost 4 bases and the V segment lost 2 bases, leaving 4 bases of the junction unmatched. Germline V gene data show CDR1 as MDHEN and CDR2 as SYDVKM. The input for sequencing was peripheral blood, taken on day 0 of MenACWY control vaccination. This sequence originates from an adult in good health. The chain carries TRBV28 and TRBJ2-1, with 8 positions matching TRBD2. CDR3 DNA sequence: TGTGCCAGCAGTTTAGGGCTAGCGGGTTACAATGAGCAGTTCTTC. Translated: CASSLGLAGYNEQFF.